These 30 T cell receptor beta chains originate from one sample sequenced in a study of regulatory and conventional T cells in RAG deficiency. Produced via immunoSEQ multiplex PCR; TCRdb's table is partial and in-frame only. Of 34,000 or so clones in the sample, 75% to 90% are singletons; the top ten hold around 13%. These data also formed part of another study, on regulatory T cells. Per that study: The primer mix had 52 TRBV and 13 TRBJ primers.

The sample taken for sequencing was CD8+ T cells sorted from blood. The receptor set was obtained from a human donor in good health.

This clone was detected only once. This chain uses TRBV2 with TRBJ2-5; D gene ambiguous. Germline V CDR1 and CDR2: SNHLY, FYNNEI. Trimming removed 2 bases at V and 2 bases at J, with 9 bases between. The CDR3 consists of 14 residues. CDR3 protein: CASSERIKQETQYF. In nucleotides, the CDR3 is TGTGCCAGCAGTGAAAGGATCAAACAAGAGACCCAGTACTTC.

This clone was seen a few times. The chain carries TRBV6-4 and TRBJ1-2; unclear D gene. Trimming removed 1 base at V and 5 bases at J, with 8 bases between. Per the germline V gene, CDR1 is MRHNA and CDR2 is SNTAGT. The CDR3 contains 13 residues. The CDR3 loop is CASSDLAGYGYTF. CDR3 nucleotide sequence: TGTGCCAGCAGTGACTTGGCAGGATATGGCTACACCTTC.

The chain couples TRBV27 to TRBJ1-2; 8 nucleotides line up with TRBD1. The V gene's germline CDR1 is MNHEY and CDR2 SMNVEV (reference sequence). The CDR3 is made up of 13 amino acids. The V gene end was trimmed by 8 bases and the J gene end by 6 bases; junction bases not matched to a gene: 8. The CDR3 protein is CASGPDRVDGYTF. The CDR3 bases are TGTGCCAGCGGGCCGGACAGGGTAGATGGCTACACCTTC.

V is TRBV5-1 and J is TRBJ2-1; 7 nucleotides match TRBD1. From germline, CDR1 is SGHRS and CDR2 YFSETQ. J gave up 9 bases and V 4 bases, and 16 bases lay outside the gene matches. The CDR3 has 16 amino acids. CDR3 region: CASSLKGQSLGIEQFF. In nucleotides, the CDR3 is TGCGCCAGCAGCCTGAAGGGACAGTCCTTGGGAATTGAGCAGTTCTTC. Drawing the rest from reference TRBV5-1 and TRBJ2-1, the complete variable domain is KAGVTQTPRYLIKTRGQQVTLSCSPISGHRSVSWYQQTPGQGLQFLFEYFSETQRNKGNFPGRFSGRQFSNSRSEMNVSTLELGDSALYLCASSLKGQSLGIEQFFGPGTRLTVL.

The rearrangement links TRBV18 to TRBJ2-2; a possible D gene is TRBD2 (6 bases). V was cut by 5 bases and J by 2 bases, with 18 bases left in between. In germline, CDR1 is KGHSH, CDR2 LQKENI. This CDR3 is 17 amino acids long. CDR3 sequence (DNA): TGTGCCAGCTCAACTCAAAGAGGACTACCTAACACCGGGGAGCTGTTTTTT. Translation gives CASSTQRGLPNTGELFF.

The chain recombines TRBV7-9 with TRBJ1-1, with 7 bases lining up with TRBD1. The CDR3 consists of 16 residues. The V and J ends lost 0 bases and 2 bases, in that order; junction bases with no gene match: 6. Looked up from germline, CDR1 is SEHNR and CDR2 is FQNEAQ (reference sequence). The CDR3 reads CASSLAGTATNTEAFF. DNA of the CDR3: TGTGCCAGCAGCTTAGCAGGGACAGCTACAAACACTGAAGCTTTCTTT.

V and J are TRBV2 and TRBJ1-6; no clear D gene. The CDR3 is made up of 14 amino acids. Germline values: CDR1 SNHLY, CDR2 FYNNEI. Trimming shortened V by 1 base and J by 7 bases, and 8 bases separated the two germline ends. CDR3 sequence: CASSEGNRNSPLHF. The DNA of the CDR3 is TGTGCCAGCAGTGAAGGGAACCGGAATTCACCCCTCCACTTT.

V and J are TRBV7-9 and TRBJ1-1; 7 bases map to TRBD1. Germline loops: CDR1 SEHNR, CDR2 FQNEAQ (reference sequence). CDR3 length: 18 amino acids. V trimming: 2 bases; J trimming: 0 bases; junction bases outside the gene matches: 12. CDR3 bases: TGTGCCAGCAGCTTAAGCCTCAAAAGACAGGGCATGAACACTGAAGCTTTCTTT. Translation: CASSLSLKRQGMNTEAFF. Variable domain in full (rest from reference TRBV7-9 and TRBJ1-1): DTGVSQNPRHKITKRGQNVTFRCDPISEHNRLYWYRQTLGQGPEFLTYFQNEAQLEKSRLLSDRFSAERPKGSFSTLEIQRTEQGDSAMYLCASSLSLKRQGMNTEAFFGQGTRLTVV.

This rearrangement joins TRBV4-1 to TRBJ2-1; possible D gene TRBD2, 6 bases. Trimming took 4 bases from V and 4 from J, leaving 17 bases between them. The CDR3 runs 16 residues. Germline assignment: CDR1 MGHRA and CDR2 YSYEKL. The CDR3, as DNA: TGCGCCAGCAGCCTCGATGCGGGGCTCTTATACAATGAGCAGTTCTTC. Its translation is CASSLDAGLLYNEQFF.

The chain uses TRBV6-1 and TRBJ1-5; D is ambiguous. The V gene's germline CDR1 is MNHNS and CDR2 SASEGT. CDR3 length: 14 amino acids. The germline V and J ends were trimmed by 4 bases and 0 bases, with 7 bases remaining between them. The DNA of the CDR3 is TGTGCCAGCAGTGGCAGAGTTAGCAATCAGCCCCAGCATTTT. It codes for CASSGRVSNQPQHF.

The chain uses TRBV2 and TRBJ2-1, with unresolved D. V was pared by 8 bases and J by 0 bases, with 14 bases between. CDR1 and CDR2 (germline): SNHLY, FYNNEI. This CDR3 is 15 amino acids long. In DNA form, the CDR3 reads TGTGCCAGCCGCACCCTCCGGAGCTCCTACAATGAGCAGTTCTTC. This gives the protein CASRTLRSSYNEQFF.

This clone was observed a few times. The J gene is TRBJ1-6, the V gene TRBV28; D is ambiguous. This CDR3 contains 12 residues. Germline V gene sequence: CDR1 MDHEN, CDR2 SYDVKM. The V end was cut by 2 bases, the J end by 10 bases, with 6 bases between. CDR3 protein: CASSLVVSPLHF. Here the CDR3 DNA reads TGTGCCAGCAGTTTAGTCGTATCACCCCTCCACTTT. Supplemented by reference TRBV28 and TRBJ1-6, the full variable domain reads DVKVTQSSRYLVKRTGEKVFLECVQDMDHENMFWYRQDPGLGLRLIYFSYDVKMKEKGDIPEGYSVSREKKERFSLILESASTNQTSMYLCASSLVVSPLHFGNGTRLTVT.

This clone has only one observation. The chain recombines TRBV10-3 with TRBJ2-5, with 8 bases fitting TRBD1. V was pared by 7 bases and J by 2 bases, with 3 bases of the junction left unmatched. Germline CDR1 ENHRY, CDR2 SYGVKD. The CDR3 is made up of 13 amino acids. The CDR3 sequence: CAIKTGEQETQYF. CDR3 sequence (DNA): TGTGCCATCAAGACAGGGGAACAAGAGACCCAGTACTTC.

The chain joins TRBV18 to TRBJ2-5; the match to TRBD1 covers 8 bases. The CDR3 sequence is 14 residues long. V lost 5 bases to trimming and J lost 5 bases; unmatched junction nucleotides: 7. From germline, CDR1 is KGHSH and CDR2 LQKENI. CDR3 protein: CASSLGQGVETQYF. CDR3 in DNA: TGTGCCAGCTCATTAGGACAGGGAGTTGAGACCCAGTACTTC.

The gene calls are TRBV30 and TRBJ2-1; tentative D call: TRBD2 (5 bases). CDR1 and CDR2 from the germline V gene are GTSNPN and SVGIG (reference sequence). Trimming shortened V by 5 bases and J by 0 bases, and 14 bases separated the two germline ends. The CDR3 is 15 residues long. The CDR3 DNA reads as TGTGCCTGGGGCCCGACTATCACCTCCTACAATGAGCAGTTCTTC. Translated: CAWGPTITSYNEQFF. Complete variable domain (other parts from reference TRBV30 and TRBJ2-1): SQTIHQWPATLVQPVGSPLSLECTVEGTSNPNLYWYRQAAGRGLQLLFYSVGIGQISSEVPQNLSASRPQDRQFILSSKKLLLSDSGFYLCAWGPTITSYNEQFFGPGTRLTVL.

The chain has TRBV5-8 and TRBJ2-2; D is ambiguous. CDR3 length equals 14 residues. Trimming removed 6 bases from V and 0 bases from J, with 9 bases in between. In germline, CDR1 is SGHTS, CDR2 YDEGEE. CDR3 residues: CASNGIPNTGELFF. CDR3 nucleotides: TGTGCCAGCAATGGGATCCCGAACACCGGGGAGCTGTTTTTT.

This chain connects TRBV7-9 to TRBJ2-3; D is perhaps TRBD2 (5 bases). The CDR3 sequence is 15 residues long. V lost 5 bases and J lost 0, with 12 bases in between. Per germline, CDR1 SEHNR and CDR2 FQNEAQ (reference sequence). This CDR3 is CASSPPGKSTDTQYF. The CDR3 coding sequence is TGTGCCAGCAGCCCCCCCGGGAAAAGCACAGATACGCAGTATTTT. Based on the CDR3 plus reference TRBV7-9 and TRBJ2-3, the full variable domain is DTGVSQNPRHKITKRGQNVTFRCDPISEHNRLYWYRQTLGQGPEFLTYFQNEAQLEKSRLLSDRFSAERPKGSFSTLEIQRTEQGDSAMYLCASSPPGKSTDTQYFGPGTRLTVL.

This chain links TRBV23-1 with TRBJ2-2, with 8 bases aligning to TRBD1. TRBV23-1 is sorted into the ORF group, with uncertain function. The length of the CDR3 is 16 residues. V lost 5 bases and J lost 6; bases outside the gene matches: 11. In DNA form, the CDR3 reads TGCGCCAGCAGTGGGGCGGACAGGGTTATTGCCGGGGAGCTGTTTTTT. This gives the protein CASSGADRVIAGELFF.

This clone was picked up one time. This chain links TRBV4-1 with TRBJ1-1, with D uncertain. V gave up 4 bases and J gave up 1 base, with 13 bases separating them. This CDR3 has 15 residues. The germline gives CDR1 MGHRA, CDR2 YSYEKL. The CDR3 sequence is CASSPLWMGNTEAFF. The CDR3 nucleotides read TGCGCCAGCAGCCCTCTATGGATGGGGAACACTGAAGCTTTCTTT.

This clone came up a few times. A clone one base away is much larger, so this may be a read error. The identical CDR3 is also encoded by other nucleotide sequences in the sample. The chain combines TRBV4-1 with TRBJ1-2; no definite D call. The CDR3 spans 13 residues. Germline V lookup: CDR1 MGHRA, CDR2 YSYEKL. V lost 4 bases, J lost 8 bases, and 14 bases lay in between. The CDR3 DNA follows: TGCGCCAGCAGCCCCCCAGAGCCAGCCGGCTACACCTTC. Translation: CASSPPEPAGYTF.

V is TRBV11-2 and J is TRBJ1-5; D is ambiguous. The V gene lost 5 bases and the J gene lost 0 bases, with 11 bases spanning the gap. Germline-derived CDR1 and CDR2 are SGHAT and FQNNGV. The CDR3 is 15 residues long. CDR3 nucleotides: TGTGCCAGCAGCCTGAGAGGAAGTAGCAATCAGCCCCAGCATTTT. Translating gives CASSLRGSSNQPQHF.

V usage is TRBV5-1 and J usage is TRBJ1-2; 9 nucleotides line up with TRBD1. Germline V gene sequence: CDR1 SGHRS, CDR2 YFSETQ. CDR3 length equals 14 residues. J lost 3 bases, V lost 4 bases, and 4 bases had no gene match. CDR3 DNA: TGCGCCAGCAGCACCTGGACAGGGGACTATGGCTACACCTTC. This codes for CASSTWTGDYGYTF.

The J gene is TRBJ2-7, the V gene TRBV6-5; a weak D match, TRBD2 (7 bases). Germline V gene lookup returns CDR1 MNHEY and CDR2 SVGAGI. The CDR3 is made up of 14 amino acids. Deletions cut 5 bases from V and 7 bases from J, with 18 bases between. The CDR3 nucleotides are TGTGCCAGCAGTCGGCCGGGGGGCGCGGAAGAGCAGTACTTC. Its protein product is CASSRPGGAEEQYF.

V usage is TRBV9 and J usage is TRBJ1-2; D not resolved. The germline V and J ends were trimmed by 3 bases and 6 bases, with 6 bases remaining between them. Germline lookup yields CDR1 SGDLS and CDR2 YYNGEE. The CDR3 totals 11 residues. This CDR3 reads CASSARHGYTF. CDR3 nucleotides: TGTGCCAGCAGCGCACGGCATGGCTACACCTTC.

The gene calls are TRBV2 and TRBJ2-1, with TRBD2 identical over 8 bases. The CDR3 is 13 residues long. V was clipped by 6 bases and J by 8 bases; unmatched bases: 6. Germline V gene data show CDR1 as SNHLY and CDR2 as FYNNEI. DNA for the CDR3: TGTGCCAGCAGAAGGGCCGGGGGGGATGAGCAGTTCTTC. This gives the protein CASRRAGGDEQFF.

The V call is TRBV4-1, the J call TRBJ2-1; 11 nucleotides line up with TRBD2. CDR1 is MGHRA and CDR2 is YSYEKL in the germline V gene. The V and J ends lost 0 bases and 6 bases, in that order; junction bases with no gene match: 1. CDR3 length equals 15 residues. The CDR3 is CASSQEGTSGNEQFF. The CDR3 DNA reads TGCGCCAGCAGCCAAGAAGGGACTAGCGGCAATGAGCAGTTCTTC.

The chain has TRBV28 and TRBJ1-1; the D is unclear. The ends were cut back, 10 bases at V and 2 bases at J, with 2 bases in the middle. Germline loops: CDR1 MDHEN, CDR2 SYDVKM. The CDR3 sequence is 9 residues long. CDR3 loop: CATNTEAFF. DNA for the CDR3: TGTGCCACTAACACTGAAGCTTTCTTT.

This chain uses TRBV5-6 with TRBJ2-5; 9 nucleotides align to TRBD2. Germline V gene lookup returns CDR1 SGHDT and CDR2 YYEEEE. CDR3 length: 14 amino acids. V trimming: 4 bases; J trimming: 4 bases; junction bases outside the gene matches: 5. The CDR3 bases are TGTGCCAGCAGCATAGCGGGGGAAGGAGAGACCCAGTACTTC. It translates to CASSIAGEGETQYF.

This clone occurred a few times. This chain uses TRBV14 with TRBJ1-3; D uncertain. The CDR3 is made up of 14 amino acids. Trimming stripped 2 bases from V and 0 bases from J, with 5 bases between. CDR1 is SGHDN, CDR2 FVKESK, per germline. The CDR3 nucleotides read TGTGCCAGCAGCCAAACAACCTCTGGAAACACCATATATTTT. This encodes CASSQTTSGNTIYF.

This rearrangement joins TRBV27 to TRBJ2-3; 8 bases align to TRBD2. Per germline, CDR1 MNHEY and CDR2 SMNVEV (reference sequence). The trim removed 4 bases at V and 2 bases at J, leaving 14 bases unmatched. This CDR3 has 18 amino acids. Here the CDR3 reads CASSSPRSGETLTDTQYF. The CDR3 DNA reads as TGTGCCAGCAGTTCCCCCCGTAGCGGGGAGACTCTCACAGATACGCAGTATTTT.